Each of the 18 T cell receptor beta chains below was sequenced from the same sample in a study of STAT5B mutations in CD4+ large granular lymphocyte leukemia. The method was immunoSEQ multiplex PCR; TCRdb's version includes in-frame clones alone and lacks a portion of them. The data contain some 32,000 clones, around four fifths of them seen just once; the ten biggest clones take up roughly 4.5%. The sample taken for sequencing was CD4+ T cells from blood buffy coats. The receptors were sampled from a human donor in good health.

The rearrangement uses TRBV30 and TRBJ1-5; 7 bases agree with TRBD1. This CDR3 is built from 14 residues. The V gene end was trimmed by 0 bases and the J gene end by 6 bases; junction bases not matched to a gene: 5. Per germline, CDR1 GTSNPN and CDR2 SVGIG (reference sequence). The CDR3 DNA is TGTGCCTGGAGTGTCGGAGGGGGCAGTCAGCCCCAGCATTTT. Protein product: CAWSVGGGSQPQHF.

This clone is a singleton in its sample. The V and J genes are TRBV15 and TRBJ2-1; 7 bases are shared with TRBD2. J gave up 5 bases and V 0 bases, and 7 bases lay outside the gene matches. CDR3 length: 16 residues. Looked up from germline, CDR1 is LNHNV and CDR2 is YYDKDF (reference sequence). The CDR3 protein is CATSRERREPHNEQFF. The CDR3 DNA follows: TGTGCCACCAGCAGAGAACGGCGGGAGCCACACAATGAGCAGTTCTTC.

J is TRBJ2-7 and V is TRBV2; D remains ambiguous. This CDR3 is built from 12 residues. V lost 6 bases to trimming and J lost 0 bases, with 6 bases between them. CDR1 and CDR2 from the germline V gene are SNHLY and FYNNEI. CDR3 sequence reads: CASSPGSYEQYF. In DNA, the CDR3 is TGTGCCAGCAGCCCGGGCTCCTACGAGCAGTACTTC.

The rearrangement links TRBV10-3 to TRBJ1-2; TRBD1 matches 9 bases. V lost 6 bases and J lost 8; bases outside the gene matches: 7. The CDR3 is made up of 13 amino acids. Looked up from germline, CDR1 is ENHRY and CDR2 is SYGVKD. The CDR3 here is CAIRDGTGFGYTF. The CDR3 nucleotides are TGTGCCATCAGGGATGGGACAGGGTTCGGCTACACCTTC.

CDR3 amino acids: CASSEGTVLSSTDTQYF. The DNA for the CDR3 is TGTGCCAGCAGCGAGGGGACAGTACTCTCTAGCACAGATACGCAGTATTTT. The chain carries TRBV9 and TRBJ2-3; TRBD1 agrees at 7 bases. Germline CDR1 reads SGDLS; CDR2 reads YYNGEE. The CDR3 length is 17 residues. Unmatched junction bases numbered 10, after V lost 3 bases and J lost 0 bases.

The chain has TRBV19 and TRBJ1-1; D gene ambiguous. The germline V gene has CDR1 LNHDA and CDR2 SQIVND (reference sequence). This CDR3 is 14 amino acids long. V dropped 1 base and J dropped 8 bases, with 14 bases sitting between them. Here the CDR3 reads CASSIGSTLGEAFF. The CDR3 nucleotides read TGTGCCAGTAGTATAGGAAGCACTCTCGGCGAAGCTTTCTTT.

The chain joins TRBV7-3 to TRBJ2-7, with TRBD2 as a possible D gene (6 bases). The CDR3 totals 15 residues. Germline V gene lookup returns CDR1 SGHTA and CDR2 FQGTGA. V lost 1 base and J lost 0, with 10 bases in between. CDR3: CASSLIAESSYEQYF. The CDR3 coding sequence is TGTGCCAGCAGCTTAATAGCGGAAAGCTCCTACGAGCAGTACTTC.

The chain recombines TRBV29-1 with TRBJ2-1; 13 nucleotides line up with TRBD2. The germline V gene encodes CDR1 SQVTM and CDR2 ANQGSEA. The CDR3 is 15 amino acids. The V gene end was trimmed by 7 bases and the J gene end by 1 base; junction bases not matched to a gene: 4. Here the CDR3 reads CSAVTSGRSYNEQFF. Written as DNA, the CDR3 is TGCAGCGCCGTGACTAGCGGGAGGTCCTACAATGAGCAGTTCTTC.

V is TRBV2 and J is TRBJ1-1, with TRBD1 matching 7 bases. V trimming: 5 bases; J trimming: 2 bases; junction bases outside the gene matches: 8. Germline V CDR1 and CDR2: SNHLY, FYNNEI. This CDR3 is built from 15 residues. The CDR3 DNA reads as TGTGCCAGCAGTCCCCTGACAGGGACCAACACTGAAGCTTTCTTT. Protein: CASSPLTGTNTEAFF.

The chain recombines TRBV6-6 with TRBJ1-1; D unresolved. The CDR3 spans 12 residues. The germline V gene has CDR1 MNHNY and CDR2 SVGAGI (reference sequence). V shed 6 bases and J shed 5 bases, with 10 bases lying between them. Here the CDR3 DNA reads TGTGCCAGCAGGATCGGGGATACTGAAGCTTTCTTT. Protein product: CASRIGDTEAFF.

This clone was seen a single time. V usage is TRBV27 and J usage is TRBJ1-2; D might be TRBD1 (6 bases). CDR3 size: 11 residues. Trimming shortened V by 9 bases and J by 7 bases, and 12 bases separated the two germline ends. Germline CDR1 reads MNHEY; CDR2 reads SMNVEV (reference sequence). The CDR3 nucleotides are TGTGCCAGATCGGACAGCGGTGGCTACACCTTC. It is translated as CARSDSGGYTF.

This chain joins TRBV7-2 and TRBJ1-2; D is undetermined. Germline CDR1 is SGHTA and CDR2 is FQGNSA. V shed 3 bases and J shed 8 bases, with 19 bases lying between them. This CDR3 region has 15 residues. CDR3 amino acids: CASSFNSYDTGGYTF. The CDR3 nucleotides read TGTGCCAGCAGCTTTAATAGTTATGATACGGGCGGCTACACCTTC.

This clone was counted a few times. CDR3 protein: CASSAEARNIQYF. As DNA, the CDR3 is TGTGCCAGCTCCGCCGAGGCCCGGAACATTCAGTACTTC. The rearrangement uses TRBV18 and TRBJ2-4; D is undetermined. Germline-derived CDR1 and CDR2 are KGHSH and LQKENI. The CDR3 has 13 residues. Trimming stripped 6 bases from V and 7 bases from J, with 13 bases between.

The CDR3 reads CASSPPAGGPGTQYF. Written as DNA, the CDR3 is TGTGCCAGCTCACCACCCGCAGGGGGTCCAGGAACGCAGTATTTT. The chain joins TRBV18 to TRBJ2-3, with 7 bases lining up with TRBD1. CDR1 is KGHSH and CDR2 is LQKENI in the germline V gene. The V segment lost 0 bases and the J segment 9 bases; nucleotides outside the gene matches: 9. CDR3 length equals 15 residues.

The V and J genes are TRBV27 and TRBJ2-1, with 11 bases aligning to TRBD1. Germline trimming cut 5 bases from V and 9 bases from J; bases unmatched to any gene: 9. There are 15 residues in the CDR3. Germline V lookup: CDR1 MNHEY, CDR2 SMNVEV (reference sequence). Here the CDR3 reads CASSPWTGGKGEQFF. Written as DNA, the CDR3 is TGTGCCAGCAGTCCCTGGACAGGGGGCAAGGGTGAGCAGTTCTTC.

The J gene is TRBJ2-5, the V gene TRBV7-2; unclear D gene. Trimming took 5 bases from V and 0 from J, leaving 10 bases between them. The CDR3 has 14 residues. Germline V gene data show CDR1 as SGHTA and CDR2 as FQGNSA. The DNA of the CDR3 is TGTGCCAGCAGCCCCTTAGGGTACCAAGAGACCCAGTACTTC. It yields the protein CASSPLGYQETQYF. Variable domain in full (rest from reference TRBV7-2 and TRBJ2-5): GAGVSQSPSNKVTEKGKDVELRCDPISGHTALYWYRQSLGQGLEFLIYFQGNSAPDKSGLPSDRFSAERTGGSVSTLTIQRTQQEDSAVYLCASSPLGYQETQYFGPGTRLLVL.

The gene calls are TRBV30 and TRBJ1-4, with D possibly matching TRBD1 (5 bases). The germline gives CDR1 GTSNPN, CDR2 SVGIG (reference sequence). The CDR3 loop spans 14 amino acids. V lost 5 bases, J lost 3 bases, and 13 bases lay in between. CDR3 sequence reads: CAWSGGGANEKLFF. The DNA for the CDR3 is TGTGCCTGGTCTGGGGGGGGAGCTAATGAAAAACTGTTTTTT.

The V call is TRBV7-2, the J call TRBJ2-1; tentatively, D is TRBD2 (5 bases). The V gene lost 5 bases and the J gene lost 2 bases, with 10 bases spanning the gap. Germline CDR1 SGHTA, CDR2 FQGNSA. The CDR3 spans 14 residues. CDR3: CASSVELAYNEQFF. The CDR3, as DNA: TGTGCCAGCAGCGTAGAACTAGCCTACAATGAGCAGTTCTTC.